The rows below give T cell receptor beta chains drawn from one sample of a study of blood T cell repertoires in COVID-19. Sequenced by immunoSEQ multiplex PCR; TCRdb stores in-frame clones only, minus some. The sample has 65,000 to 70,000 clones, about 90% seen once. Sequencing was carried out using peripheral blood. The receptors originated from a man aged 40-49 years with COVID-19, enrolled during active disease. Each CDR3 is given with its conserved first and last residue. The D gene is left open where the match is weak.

CDR3 DNA: TGTGCCAGCAGCTTGAGGGTCACTGAAGCTTTCTTT; CDR3 protein: CASSLRVTEAFF; D gene: .; J gene: TRBJ1-1; V gene: TRBV11-1
CDR3 DNA: TGTGCCAGCAGTTTACTTGACGAGCAGTACTTC; CDR3 protein: CASSLLDEQYF; D gene: .; J gene: TRBJ2-7; V gene: TRBV28
CDR3 DNA: TGTGCCAGCAATACGGGGGGGGAGTTAGCCAAAAACATTCAGTACTTC; CDR3 protein: CASNTGGELAKNIQYF; D gene: TRBD2; J gene: TRBJ2-4; V gene: TRBV28
CDR3 DNA: TGTGCCAGCAGTCCCGCGTCCGGGGTAGGAAACACCATATATTTT; CDR3 protein: CASSPASGVGNTIYF; D gene: .; J gene: TRBJ1-3; V gene: TRBV27
CDR3 DNA: TGCGCCAGCAGCCGGGGACAGATGAACACTGAAGCTTTCTTT; CDR3 protein: CASSRGQMNTEAFF; D gene: TRBD1; J gene: TRBJ1-1; V gene: TRBV5-1
CDR3 DNA: TGTGCCAGCAGCGTAGAGGGCAGGGACACTAACTATGGCTACACCTTC; CDR3 protein: CASSVEGRDTNYGYTF; D gene: .; J gene: TRBJ1-2; V gene: TRBV9
CDR3 DNA: TGTGCCAGCAATGGGCAGTCAAACACCGGGGAGCTGTTTTTT; CDR3 protein: CASNGQSNTGELFF; D gene: .; J gene: TRBJ2-2; V gene: TRBV2
CDR3 DNA: TGTGCCAGCAGCTTGCGGGATGTGAGCAATCAGCCCCAGCATTTT; CDR3 protein: CASSLRDVSNQPQHF; D gene: .; J gene: TRBJ1-5; V gene: TRBV5-5
CDR3 DNA: TGTGCCAGCAGCCAAGAAGGGAGGGAGGACATTCAGTACTTC; CDR3 protein: CASSQEGREDIQYF; D gene: TRBD2; J gene: TRBJ2-4; V gene: TRBV3-1/TRBV3-2
CDR3 DNA: TGTGCCAGCAGCACCCGGACAGGGTCTGGGGCCAACGTCCTGACTTTC; CDR3 protein: CASSTRTGSGANVLTF; D gene: TRBD1; J gene: TRBJ2-6; V gene: TRBV7-7
CDR3 DNA: TGTGCCAGCAGCCCCCGGGACAGATTAGAAGAGACCCAGTACTTC; CDR3 protein: CASSPRDRLEETQYF; D gene: TRBD1; J gene: TRBJ2-5; V gene: TRBV7-9
CDR3 DNA: TGTGCCAGCAGCATGAGACAGGGAGAGGCCGGGGAGCTGTTTTTT; CDR3 protein: CASSMRQGEAGELFF; D gene: TRBD1; J gene: TRBJ2-2; V gene: TRBV11-3
CDR3 DNA: TGTGCCAGCAGTTTGTACCAGGGGGTCGGCTACACCTTC; CDR3 protein: CASSLYQGVGYTF; D gene: TRBD1; J gene: TRBJ1-2; V gene: TRBV12-3/TRBV12-4
CDR3 DNA: TGTGCCAGCAGTGCCGCCGGGACAGGTGTGAGGGGCTCCGAGCAGTACTTC; CDR3 protein: CASSAAGTGVRGSEQYF; D gene: TRBD1; J gene: TRBJ2-7; V gene: TRBV28